This T cell receptor beta chain was profiled in a study of blood T cell repertoires in COVID-19. The overall study: Both acute and convalescent COVID-19 samples were obtained from the United States, Italy and Spain. The cDNA or gDNA used as material had been derived from T cells, B-cell-depleted T cells, or PBMCs.

Authors' methods: Quantification of nucleated cells was approximated via reference gene primer amplification. The repertoire was sequenced with immunoSEQ multiplex PCR; TCRdb's copy has only in-frame clones and lacks some. From that table come the V and J calls and clone size; the DNA was used to work out D and trimming. Among approximately 470,000 clones listed, approximately 83% were seen once. The CDR3 contains 16 residues. Germline loops: CDR1 SNHLY, CDR2 FYNNEI. The V gene lost 6 bases and the J gene lost 2 bases, with 17 bases spanning the gap. The specimen sequenced was peripheral blood. The J gene is TRBJ1-3, the V gene TRBV2; no definite D call. This receptor was identified in a human donor in a cohort sampled during active COVID-19. CDR3 sequence (DNA): TGTGCCAGCAGCCCCGGGAGGGTTGGGGCTGGAAACACCATATATTTT. Translating gives CASSPGRVGAGNTIYF.